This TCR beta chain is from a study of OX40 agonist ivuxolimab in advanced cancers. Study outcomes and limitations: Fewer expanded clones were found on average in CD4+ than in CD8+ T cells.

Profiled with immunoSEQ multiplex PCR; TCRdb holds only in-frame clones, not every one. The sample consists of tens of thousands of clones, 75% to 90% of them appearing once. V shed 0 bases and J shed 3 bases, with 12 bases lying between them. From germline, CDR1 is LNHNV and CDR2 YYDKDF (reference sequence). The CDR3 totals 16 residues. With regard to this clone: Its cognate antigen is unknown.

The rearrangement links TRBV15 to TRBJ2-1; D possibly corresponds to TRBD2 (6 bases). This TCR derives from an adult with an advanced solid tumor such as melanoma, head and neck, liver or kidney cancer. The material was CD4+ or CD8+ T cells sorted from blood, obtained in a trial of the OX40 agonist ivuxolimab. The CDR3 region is CATSRDISGSYNEQFF. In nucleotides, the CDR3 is TGTGCCACCAGCAGAGATATATCCGGGAGCTACAATGAGCAGTTCTTC. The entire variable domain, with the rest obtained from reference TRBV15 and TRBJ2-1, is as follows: DAMVIQNPRYQVTQFGKPVTLSCSQTLNHNVMYWYQQKSSQAPKLLFHYYDKDFNNEADTPDNFQSRRPNTSFCFLDIRSPGLGDTAMYLCATSRDISGSYNEQFFGPGTRLTVL.